This is a list of T cell receptor beta chains from one sample in a study of blood T cell repertoires in COVID-19. The data were produced by immunoSEQ multiplex PCR, yet TCRdb's version contains in-frame clones alone and is incomplete. The repertoire holds 95,000 to 120,000 clones, more than 70% seen once, with roughly 8.1% in the top ten. Sequencing used peripheral blood. These receptors originate from a woman aged 70 to 79 who had recovered from COVID-19. CDR3s leave out the opening cysteine and the closing phenylalanine or tryptophan. A row's size may be missing; if present it is once, few, many or a size class.

V gene,clone size,J gene,CDR3 length,CDR3 protein
TRBV28,-,TRBJ2-7,13,ASSLTSGSSYEQY
TRBV24-1,-,TRBJ2-2,11,ATEQPNTGELF
TRBV28,-,TRBJ1-4,12,ASSLATTNEKLF
TRBV19,-,TRBJ2-3,14,ASRSRLAGVTDTQY
TRBV18,-,TRBJ2-7,13,ASSPVWGRGYEQY
TRBV7-2,-,TRBJ2-7,12,ASNNGDLTYEQY
TRBV7-8,-,TRBJ2-7,12,ASSLRLGSYEQY
TRBV5-4,once,TRBJ2-5,14,ASSLAPPTLAGTQY
TRBV11-1,few,TRBJ2-1,13,ASSLGDTIPNEQF
TRBV29-1,few,TRBJ2-7,11,SVVSFTTYEQY
TRBV2,once,TRBJ1-3,15,ASRPPRGGQSGNTIY
TRBV19,once,TRBJ1-2,12,ASTERQTPGGYT
TRBV27,-,TRBJ2-7,13,ASSNPGQGLYEQY
TRBV7-2,-,TRBJ2-7,13,ASSPTAGASYEQY
TRBV19,-,TRBJ2-4,13,ASSIGGESGGIQY
TRBV20-1,-,TRBJ2-3,13,SASSRGLGTDTQY
TRBV12-5,-,TRBJ2-5,16,ASGLPYVQRGGQETQY
TRBV28,-,TRBJ2-7,11,ASSLDRGYEQY
TRBV5-5,-,TRBJ2-3,13,ASSSGPNPTDTQY
TRBV7-9,-,TRBJ1-1,11,ASSLQVGTEAF
TRBV7-2,-,TRBJ1-5,12,ASRSTGGNQPQH
TRBV21-1,-,TRBJ2-2,14,ASSKRLAERTGELF
TRBV2,-,TRBJ2-7,10,AAGFHRDEQY
TRBV5-1,few,TRBJ2-1,14,ASSLVGLANYNEQF
TRBV12-3/TRBV12-4,few,TRBJ1-1,11,ASSLVEGTEAF
TRBV18,-,TRBJ2-5,14,ASSPRSGTPQETQY
TRBV28,-,TRBJ2-7,12,ASRLAGEYYEQY
TRBV15,-,TRBJ2-7,11,ATSSRGSYEQY
TRBV15,-,TRBJ1-6,12,ATSPTGGFSPLH
TRBV19,once,TRBJ1-2,12,ASSPTVGGYGYT
TRBV5-1,-,TRBJ1-2,10,ASSLAQEGYT
TRBV19,-,TRBJ1-2,12,ASSIGTGIYGYT
TRBV5-1,few,TRBJ2-6,17,ASSSRAGTGGSGANVLT
TRBV7-7,-,TRBJ2-7,14,ASSQQLRDRGQEQY
TRBV5-1,-,TRBJ2-5,12,ASSWTGAQETQY
TRBV5-5,once,TRBJ1-2,16,ASSPTRRLGTGEYGYT
TRBV10-3,-,TRBJ2-7,11,AIARDNAYEQY
TRBV5-1,-,TRBJ2-4,12,ASSADGGSGIQY
TRBV28,-,TRBJ2-4,14,ASSGRLAGDKNIQY
TRBV27,-,TRBJ2-2,13,ASSLGGQRAGELF
TRBV21-1,-,TRBJ1-2,16,ASSKARQGRGANYGYT
TRBV10-1,-,TRBJ2-1,13,ASSAGQGSYNEQF
TRBV15,-,TRBJ2-5,16,ATSRDRVGLAGEETQY
TRBV27,-,TRBJ1-2,11,ASSSTRDYGYT
TRBV7-2,-,TRBJ1-2,13,ASSLGTGGSYGYT
TRBV11-3,-,TRBJ1-3,11,ASSRAGGNTIY
TRBV27,-,TRBJ1-4,10,ASVPANEKLF
TRBV27,-,TRBJ2-7,13,ASSPIGQGENEQY